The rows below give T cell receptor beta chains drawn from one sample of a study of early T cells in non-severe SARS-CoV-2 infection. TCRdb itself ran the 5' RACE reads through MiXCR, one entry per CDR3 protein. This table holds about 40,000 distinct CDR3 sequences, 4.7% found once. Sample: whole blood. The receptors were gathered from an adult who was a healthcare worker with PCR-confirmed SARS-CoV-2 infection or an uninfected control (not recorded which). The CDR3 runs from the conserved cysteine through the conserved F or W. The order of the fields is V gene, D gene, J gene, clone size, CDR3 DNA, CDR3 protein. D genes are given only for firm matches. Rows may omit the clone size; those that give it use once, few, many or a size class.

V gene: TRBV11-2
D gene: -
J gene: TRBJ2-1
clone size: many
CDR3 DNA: TGTGCCAGCAGCTTATCTGCTGGGAGCAATGAGCAGTTCTTC
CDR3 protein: CASSLSAGSNEQFF

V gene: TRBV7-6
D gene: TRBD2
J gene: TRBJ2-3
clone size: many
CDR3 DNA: TGTGCCAGCAGCCCCAGACTAGCGGATAGCACAGATACGCAGTATTTT
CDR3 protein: CASSPRLADSTDTQYF

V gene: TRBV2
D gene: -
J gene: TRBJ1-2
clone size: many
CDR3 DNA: TGTGCCACGAGTGTGGGGAATCTTAACTATGGCTACACCTTC
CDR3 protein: CATSVGNLNYGYTF

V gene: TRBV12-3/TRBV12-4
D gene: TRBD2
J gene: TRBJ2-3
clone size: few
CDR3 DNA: TGTGTCAGCAGTATTAGCGGGGGCCATTCAGATACGCAGTATTTT
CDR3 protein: CVSSISGGHSDTQYF

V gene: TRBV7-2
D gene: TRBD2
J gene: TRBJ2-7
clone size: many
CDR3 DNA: TGTGCCAGCAGCTTAGCTGGTAGCGGGAGGAAGTACTTC
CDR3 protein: CASSLAGSGRKYF

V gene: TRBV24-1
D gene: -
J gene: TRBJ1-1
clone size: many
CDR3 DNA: TGTGCCACCAGTGATCGTCAGGGGAACACTGAAGTTTTCTTT
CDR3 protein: CATSDRQGNTEVFF

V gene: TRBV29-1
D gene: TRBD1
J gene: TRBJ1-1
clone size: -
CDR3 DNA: TGCAGCGTCAGATTCGACAGGGGGCGAGTGACTGAAGCTTTCTTT
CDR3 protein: CSVRFDRGRVTEAFF

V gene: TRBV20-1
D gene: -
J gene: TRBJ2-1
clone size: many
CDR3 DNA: TGCAGTGCTAGAGACAGGACAATTGAGCAGTTCTTC
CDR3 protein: CSARDRTIEQFF

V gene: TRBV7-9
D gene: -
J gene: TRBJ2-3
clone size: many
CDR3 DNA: TGTGCCAGCAGCTTAGCGGGAGTCCAACCGCCTAGGCAGTATTTT
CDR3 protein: CASSLAGVQPPRQYF

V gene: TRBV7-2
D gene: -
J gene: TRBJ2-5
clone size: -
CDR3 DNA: TGTGCCAGCAGCTTTTTAACAGGGTGGATTGAGACCCAGTACTTC
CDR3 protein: CASSFLTGWIETQYF

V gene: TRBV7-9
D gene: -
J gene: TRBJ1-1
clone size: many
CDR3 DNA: TGTGCCAGCAGACCACGACAAAGGATGAACACTGAAGCTTTCTTT
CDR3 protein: CASRPRQRMNTEAFF

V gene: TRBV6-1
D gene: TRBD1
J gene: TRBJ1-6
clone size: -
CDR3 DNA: TGTGCCAGCAGAGTCCGGGACAGAAATTCACCCCTCCACTTT
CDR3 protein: CASRVRDRNSPLHF

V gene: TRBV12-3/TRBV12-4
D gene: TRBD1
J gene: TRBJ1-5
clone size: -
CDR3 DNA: TGTGCCAGCAGTCGGACACAGGGGAATGGCAATCAGCCCCAGCATTTT
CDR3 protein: CASSRTQGNGNQPQHF

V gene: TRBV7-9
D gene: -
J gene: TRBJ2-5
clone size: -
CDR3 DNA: TGTGTCAGCAGCTTCCTGGGGACCCAGTACTTC
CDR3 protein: CVSSFLGTQYF

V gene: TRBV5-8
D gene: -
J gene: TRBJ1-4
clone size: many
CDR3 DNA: TGTGCCAGCAATCCCCCGACAGATATTAATGAAAAACTGTTTTTT
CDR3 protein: CASNPPTDINEKLFF

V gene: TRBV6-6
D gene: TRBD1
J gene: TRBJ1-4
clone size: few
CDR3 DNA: TGTGCCAGCAGTACAACCGGGACAGATGAAAAACTGTTTTTT
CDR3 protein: CASSTTGTDEKLFF

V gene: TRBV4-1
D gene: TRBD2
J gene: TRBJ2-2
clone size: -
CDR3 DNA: TGCGCCAGCAGCCTAGCGGGAGGGCCAGGGGAGCTGTTTTTT
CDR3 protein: CASSLAGGPGELFF

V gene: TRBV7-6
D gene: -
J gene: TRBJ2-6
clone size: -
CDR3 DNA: TGTGCCAGCAGCTTAGATCCGGGTGGCGGATCCTGGGCCAACGTCCTGACTTTC
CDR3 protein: CASSLDPGGGSWANVLTF

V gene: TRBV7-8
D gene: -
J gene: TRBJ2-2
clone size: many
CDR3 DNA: TGTGCCAGCAGCTCTAATCGTGTCCCCCTACAGGCTAAAAACACCGGGGAGCTGTTTTTT
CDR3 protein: CASSSNRVPLQAKNTGELFF

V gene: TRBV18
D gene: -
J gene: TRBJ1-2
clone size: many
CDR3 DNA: TGTGCCAGCTCACCGGACAGATCCTATGGCTACACCTTC
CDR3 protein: CASSPDRSYGYTF

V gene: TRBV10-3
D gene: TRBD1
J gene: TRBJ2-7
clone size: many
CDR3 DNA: TGTGCCATCAGTGCCGGGACAGGGGTCCACGAGCAGTACTTC
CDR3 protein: CAISAGTGVHEQYF

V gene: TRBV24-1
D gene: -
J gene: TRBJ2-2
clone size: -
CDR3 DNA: TGTGCCACCAGTGCTCTCCCAGGTACCGGGGAGCTGTTTTTT
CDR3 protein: CATSALPGTGELFF

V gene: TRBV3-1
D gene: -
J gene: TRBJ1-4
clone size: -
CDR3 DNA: TGTGCCAGCAGCCAGGGTAGGGCGGGCGAAAAACTGTTTTTT
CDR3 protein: CASSQGRAGEKLFF

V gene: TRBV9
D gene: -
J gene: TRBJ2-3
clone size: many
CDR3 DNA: TGTGCCAGCAGCGTAGCCCGACAGGAAACGCAGTATTTT
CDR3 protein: CASSVARQETQYF

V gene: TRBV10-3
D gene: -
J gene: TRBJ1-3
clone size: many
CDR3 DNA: TGTGCCATCAGTGAGTCGTTCTGGGGGTATAGAGGAAACACCATATATTTT
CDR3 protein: CAISESFWGYRGNTIYF

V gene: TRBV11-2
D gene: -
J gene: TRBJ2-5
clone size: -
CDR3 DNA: TGTGCCAGCAGCTCAGGGATCGGATACGGACAAGAGACCCAGTACTTC
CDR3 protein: CASSSGIGYGQETQYF